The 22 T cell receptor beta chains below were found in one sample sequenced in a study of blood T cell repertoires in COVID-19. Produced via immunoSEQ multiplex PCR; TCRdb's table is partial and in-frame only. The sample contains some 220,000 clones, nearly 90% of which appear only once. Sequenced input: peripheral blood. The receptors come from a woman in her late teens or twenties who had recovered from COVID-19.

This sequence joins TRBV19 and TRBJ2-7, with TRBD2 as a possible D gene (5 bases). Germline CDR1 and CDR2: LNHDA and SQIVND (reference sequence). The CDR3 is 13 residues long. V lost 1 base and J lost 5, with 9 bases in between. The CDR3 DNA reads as TGTGCCAGTAGTATAGGTCACGGGAACGAGCAGTACTTC. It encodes CASSIGHGNEQYF.

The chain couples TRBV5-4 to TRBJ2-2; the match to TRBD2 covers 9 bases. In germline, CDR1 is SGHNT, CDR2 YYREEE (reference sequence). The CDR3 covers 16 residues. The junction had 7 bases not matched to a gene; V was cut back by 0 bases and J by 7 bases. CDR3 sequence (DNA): TGTGCCAGCAGCTTGGTCGCGCGGGAGGGGGTCGGGGAGCTGTTTTTT. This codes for CASSLVAREGVGELFF.

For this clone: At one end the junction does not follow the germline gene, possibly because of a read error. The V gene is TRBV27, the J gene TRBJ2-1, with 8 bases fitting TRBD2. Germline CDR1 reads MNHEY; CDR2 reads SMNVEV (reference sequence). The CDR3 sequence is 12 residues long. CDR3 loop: CASSPSYGREIF. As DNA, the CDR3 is TGTGCCAGCAGCCCCAGTTACGGGAGGGAGATCTTC.

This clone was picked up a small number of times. The CDR3 is CASSHPTGISSYEQYF. In DNA form, the CDR3 reads TGCGCCAGCAGCCACCCGACAGGGATCTCATCCTACGAGCAGTACTTC. V is TRBV4-1 and J is TRBJ2-7; 7 bases map to TRBD1. The CDR3 extends over 16 amino acids. The J segment lost 1 base and the V segment lost 3 bases, leaving 9 bases of the junction unmatched. Germline values: CDR1 MGHRA, CDR2 YSYEKL.

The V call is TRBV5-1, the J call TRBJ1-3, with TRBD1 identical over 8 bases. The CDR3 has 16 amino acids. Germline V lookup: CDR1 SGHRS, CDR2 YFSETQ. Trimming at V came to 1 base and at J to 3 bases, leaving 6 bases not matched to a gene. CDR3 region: CASSLNRGESGNTIYF. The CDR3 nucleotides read TGCGCCAGCAGCTTGAACAGGGGGGAAAGTGGAAACACCATATATTTT.

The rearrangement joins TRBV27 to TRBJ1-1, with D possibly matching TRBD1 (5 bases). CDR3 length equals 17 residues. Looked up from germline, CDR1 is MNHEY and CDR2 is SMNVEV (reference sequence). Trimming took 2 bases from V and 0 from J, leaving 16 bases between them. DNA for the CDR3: TGTGCCAGCAGTTTAAGGTTAGGGGCAGCATTGAACACTGAAGCTTTCTTT. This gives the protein CASSLRLGAALNTEAFF.

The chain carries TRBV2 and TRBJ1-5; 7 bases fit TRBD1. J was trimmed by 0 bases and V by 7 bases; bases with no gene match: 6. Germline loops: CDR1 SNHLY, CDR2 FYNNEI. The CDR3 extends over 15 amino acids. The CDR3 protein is CASMRQGNSNQPQHF. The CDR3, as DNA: TGTGCCAGCATGAGACAGGGAAATAGCAATCAGCCCCAGCATTTT.

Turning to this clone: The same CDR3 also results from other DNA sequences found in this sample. The CDR3 is CSVGRDYGYTF. DNA of the CDR3: TGCAGCGTTGGGCGGGACTATGGCTACACCTTC. V and J are TRBV29-1 and TRBJ1-2; D not certain. The CDR3 consists of 11 residues. The germline V gene encodes CDR1 SQVTM and CDR2 ANQGSEA. Trimming cost V 4 bases and J 3 bases, with 6 bases left between them.

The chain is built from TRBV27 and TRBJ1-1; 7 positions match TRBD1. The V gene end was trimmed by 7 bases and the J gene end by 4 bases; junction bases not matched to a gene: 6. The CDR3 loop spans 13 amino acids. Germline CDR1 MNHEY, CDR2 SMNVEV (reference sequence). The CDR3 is CASMPGGGTEAFF. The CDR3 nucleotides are TGTGCCAGCATGCCAGGGGGAGGCACTGAAGCTTTCTTT.

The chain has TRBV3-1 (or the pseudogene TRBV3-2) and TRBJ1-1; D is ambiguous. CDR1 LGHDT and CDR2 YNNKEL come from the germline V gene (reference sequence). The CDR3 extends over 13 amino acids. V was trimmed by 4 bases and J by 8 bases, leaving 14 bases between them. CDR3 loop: CASSLTGVPEAFF. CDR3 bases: TGTGCCAGCAGCCTCACCGGGGTCCCCGAAGCTTTCTTT.

DNA of the CDR3: TGTGCCAGCAGTTCCCGGTTTGCGGGCGAGCAGTACTTC. Encoded protein: CASSSRFAGEQYF. The V gene is TRBV6-2 or TRBV6-3, the J gene TRBJ2-7, with D possibly being TRBD2 (5 bases). V was cut by 4 bases and J by 6 bases, with 13 bases left in between. There are 13 residues in the CDR3. In germline, CDR1 is MNHEY, CDR2 SVGEGT.

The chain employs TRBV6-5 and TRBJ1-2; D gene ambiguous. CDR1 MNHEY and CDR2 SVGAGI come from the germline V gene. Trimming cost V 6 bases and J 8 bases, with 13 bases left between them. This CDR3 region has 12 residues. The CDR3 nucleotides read TGTGCCAGCAGGGGTGGGCCCACCGGCTACACCTTC. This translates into CASRGGPTGYTF.

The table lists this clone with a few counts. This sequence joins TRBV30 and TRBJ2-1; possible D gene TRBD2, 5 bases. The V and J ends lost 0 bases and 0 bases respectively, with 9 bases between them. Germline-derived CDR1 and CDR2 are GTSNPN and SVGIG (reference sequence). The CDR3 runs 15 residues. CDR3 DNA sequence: TGTGCCTGGAGTGTACGCGGGCGCTCCTACAATGAGCAGTTCTTC. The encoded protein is CAWSVRGRSYNEQFF.

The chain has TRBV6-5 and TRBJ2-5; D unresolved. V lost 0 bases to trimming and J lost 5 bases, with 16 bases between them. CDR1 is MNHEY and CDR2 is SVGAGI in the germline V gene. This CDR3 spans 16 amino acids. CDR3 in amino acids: CASSYSGISYMETQYF. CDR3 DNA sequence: TGTGCCAGCAGTTACTCTGGCATTTCTTACATGGAGACCCAGTACTTC.

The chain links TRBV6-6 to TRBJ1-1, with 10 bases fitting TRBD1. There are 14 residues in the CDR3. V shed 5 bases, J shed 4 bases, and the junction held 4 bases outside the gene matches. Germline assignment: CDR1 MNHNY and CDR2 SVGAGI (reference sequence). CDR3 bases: TGTGCCAGCAGTCGCCGGGACAGGGGCACTGAAGCTTTCTTT. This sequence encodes CASSRRDRGTEAFF.

DNA for the CDR3: TGTGCCAGCAGCGCCGCGGAGAACACTGAAGCTTTCTTT. It is translated as CASSAAENTEAFF. The gene calls are TRBV9 and TRBJ1-1; D not certain. The CDR3 length is 13 residues. V lost 3 bases, J lost 1 base, and 7 bases lay in between. Germline lookup yields CDR1 SGDLS and CDR2 YYNGEE.

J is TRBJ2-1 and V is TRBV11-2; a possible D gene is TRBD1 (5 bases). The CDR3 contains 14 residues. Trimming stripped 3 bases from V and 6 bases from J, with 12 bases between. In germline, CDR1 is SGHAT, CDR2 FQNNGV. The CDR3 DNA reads TGTGCCAGCAGCTTGCAGGGCCTATCCAATGAGCAGTTCTTC. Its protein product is CASSLQGLSNEQFF.

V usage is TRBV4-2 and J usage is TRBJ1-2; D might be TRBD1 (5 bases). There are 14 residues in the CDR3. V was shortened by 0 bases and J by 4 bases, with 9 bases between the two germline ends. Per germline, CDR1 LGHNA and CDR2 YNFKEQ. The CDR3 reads CASSQEAGLYGYTF. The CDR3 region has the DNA TGTGCCAGCAGCCAAGAGGCAGGGCTCTATGGCTACACCTTC.

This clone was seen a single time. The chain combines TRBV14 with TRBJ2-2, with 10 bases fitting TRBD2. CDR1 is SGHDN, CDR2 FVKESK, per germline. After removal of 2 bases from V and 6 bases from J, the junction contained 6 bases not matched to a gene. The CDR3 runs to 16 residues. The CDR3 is CASSQTLLAGAGELFF. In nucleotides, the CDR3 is TGTGCCAGCAGCCAAACCCTTCTAGCGGGAGCCGGGGAGCTGTTTTTT.

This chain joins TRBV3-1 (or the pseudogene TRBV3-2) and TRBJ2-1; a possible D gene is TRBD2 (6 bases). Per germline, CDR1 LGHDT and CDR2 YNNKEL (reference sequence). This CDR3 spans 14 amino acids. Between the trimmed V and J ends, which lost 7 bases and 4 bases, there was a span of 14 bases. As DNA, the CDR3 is TGTGCCAGCAAGGGCGGGAAGGCTTACAATGAGCAGTTCTTC. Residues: CASKGGKAYNEQFF.

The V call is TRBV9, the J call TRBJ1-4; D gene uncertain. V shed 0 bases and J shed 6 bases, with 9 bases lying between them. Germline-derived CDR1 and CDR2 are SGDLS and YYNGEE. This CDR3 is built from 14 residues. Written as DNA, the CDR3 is TGTGCCAGCAGCGTAGGGAGTGGCCATGAAAAACTGTTTTTT. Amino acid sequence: CASSVGSGHEKLFF.

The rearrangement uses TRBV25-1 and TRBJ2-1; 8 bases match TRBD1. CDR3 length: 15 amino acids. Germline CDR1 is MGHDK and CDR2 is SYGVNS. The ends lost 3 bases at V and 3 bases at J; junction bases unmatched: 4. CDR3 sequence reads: CASSERGTGYNEQFF. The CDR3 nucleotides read TGTGCCAGCAGTGAGCGAGGGACAGGCTACAATGAGCAGTTCTTC.